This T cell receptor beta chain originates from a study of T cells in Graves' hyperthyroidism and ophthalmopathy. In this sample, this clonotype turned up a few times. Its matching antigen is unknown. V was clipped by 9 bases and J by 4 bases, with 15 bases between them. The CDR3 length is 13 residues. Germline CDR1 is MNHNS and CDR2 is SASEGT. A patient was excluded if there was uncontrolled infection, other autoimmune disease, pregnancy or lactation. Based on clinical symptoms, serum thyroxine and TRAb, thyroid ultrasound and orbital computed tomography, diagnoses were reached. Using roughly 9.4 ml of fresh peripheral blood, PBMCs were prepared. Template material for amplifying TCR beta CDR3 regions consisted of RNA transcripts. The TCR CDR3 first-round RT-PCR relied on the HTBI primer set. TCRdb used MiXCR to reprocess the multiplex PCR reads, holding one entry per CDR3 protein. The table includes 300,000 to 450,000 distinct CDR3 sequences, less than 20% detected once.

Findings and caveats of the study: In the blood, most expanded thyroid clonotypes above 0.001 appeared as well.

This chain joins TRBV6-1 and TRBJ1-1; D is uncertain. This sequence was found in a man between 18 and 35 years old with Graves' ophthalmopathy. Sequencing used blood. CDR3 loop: CASLVGGSTEAFF. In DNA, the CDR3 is TGTGCCAGTCTAGTGGGAGGGAGCACTGAAGCTTTCTTT.